The TCR beta chain described here comes from a study of blood T cells in healthy people across ages. Then a second PCR, running about 6 to 12 cycles, was carried out with a sample-barcoded 5' primer and a J-beta primer mix. TCRdb recomputed calls from the 5' RACE reads with MiXCR, one row per CDR3 protein. Of fewer than 900,000 distinct CDR3 sequences listed, approximately 50% are singletons. The clonotype comes from an older woman in good health. Sequenced input: blood.

The CDR3 sequence is CASSLWGEGNEQFF. The CDR3 DNA follows: TGCGCCAGCAGCTTATGGGGGGAGGGGAATGAGCAGTTCTTC. The V call is TRBV5-1, the J call TRBJ2-1; 7 positions match TRBD2. Germline V lookup: CDR1 SGHRS, CDR2 YFSETQ. This CDR3 is 14 amino acids long. V shed 2 bases and J 7 bases; nucleotides not matched to a gene: 6.